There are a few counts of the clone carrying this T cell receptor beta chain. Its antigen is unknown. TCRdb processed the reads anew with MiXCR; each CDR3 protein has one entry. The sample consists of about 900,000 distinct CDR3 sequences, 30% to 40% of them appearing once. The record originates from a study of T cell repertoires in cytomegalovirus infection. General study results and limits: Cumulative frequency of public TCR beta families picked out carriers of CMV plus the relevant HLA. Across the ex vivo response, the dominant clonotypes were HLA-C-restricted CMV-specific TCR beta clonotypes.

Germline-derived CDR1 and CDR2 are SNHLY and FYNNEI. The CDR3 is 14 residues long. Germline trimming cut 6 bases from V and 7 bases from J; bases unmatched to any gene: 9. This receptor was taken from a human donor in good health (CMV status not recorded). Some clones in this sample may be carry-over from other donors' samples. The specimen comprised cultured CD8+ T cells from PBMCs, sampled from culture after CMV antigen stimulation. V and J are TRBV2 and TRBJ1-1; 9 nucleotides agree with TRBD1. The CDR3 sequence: CASRDRGGSGEAFF. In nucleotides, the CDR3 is TGTGCCAGCAGGGACAGGGGTGGAAGCGGTGAAGCTTTCTTT. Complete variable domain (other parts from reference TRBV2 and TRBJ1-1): EPEVTQTPSHQVTQMGQEVILRCVPISNHLYFYWYRQILGQKVEFLVSFYNNEISEKSEIFDDQFSVERPDGSNFTLKIRSTKLEDSAMYFCASRDRGGSGEAFFGQGTRLTVV.